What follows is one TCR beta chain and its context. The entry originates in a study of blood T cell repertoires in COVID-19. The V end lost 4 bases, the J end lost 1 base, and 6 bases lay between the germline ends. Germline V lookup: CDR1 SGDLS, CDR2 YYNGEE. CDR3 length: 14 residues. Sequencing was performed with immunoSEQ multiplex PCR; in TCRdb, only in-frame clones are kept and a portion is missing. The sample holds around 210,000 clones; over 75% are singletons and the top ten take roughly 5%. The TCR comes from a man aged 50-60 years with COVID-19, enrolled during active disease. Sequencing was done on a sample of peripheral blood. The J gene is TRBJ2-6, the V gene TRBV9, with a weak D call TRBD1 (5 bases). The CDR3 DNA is TGTGCCAGCAGCCCAGGGTCTGGGGCCAACGTCCTGACTTTC. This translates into CASSPGSGANVLTF.